This TCR beta chain originates from a study of identical twins. General study findings and limits: The study drew conclusions from cross-sectional statistical analysis, not from following the same donors. The abundant beta clonotypes from cord blood had fewer insertions, and memory repertoires had none of this.

V was pared by 1 base and J by 10 bases, with 3 bases of the junction left unmatched. CDR3 size: 14 residues. Germline CDR1 and CDR2: SGHTA and FQGNSA. This clonotype was recorded a few times. Its antigen is currently unknown. A universal primer site was created by template switching, with the cDNA bearing unique molecular identifiers. TCRdb fed the 5' RACE reads into MiXCR, producing one record per CDR3 protein. The sample lists approximately 590,000 distinct CDR3 sequences, 7.5% to 10% occurring once. This sample also appeared in a second study, on yellow fever vaccine responses in identical twins.

The clonotype comes from a woman aged 18-29 years in good health. This chain connects TRBV7-2 to TRBJ2-1; 11 positions agree with TRBD2. Material for sequencing was PBMCs. The CDR3: CASSLEASGREQFF. The CDR3 nucleotides read TGTGCCAGCAGCTTAGAGGCTAGCGGGAGGGAGCAGTTCTTC.